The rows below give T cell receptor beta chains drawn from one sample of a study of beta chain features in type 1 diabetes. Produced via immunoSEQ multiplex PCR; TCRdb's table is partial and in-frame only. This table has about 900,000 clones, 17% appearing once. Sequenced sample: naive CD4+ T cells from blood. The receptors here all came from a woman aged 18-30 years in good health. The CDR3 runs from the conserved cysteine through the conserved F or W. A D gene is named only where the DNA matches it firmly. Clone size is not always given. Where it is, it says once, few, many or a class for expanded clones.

cdr3_nt: TGTGCCAGCAGCTTAGTGGGTTCAGAGAACAATGAGCAGTTCTTC
cdr3_aa: CASSLVGSENNEQFF
d_call: .
v_call: TRBV7-9
clone_size: few
j_call: TRBJ2-1

cdr3_nt: TGTGCCAGCAGTTGGCGGGGGACAGGGATCTTCTCCTATAATTCACCCCTCCACTTT
cdr3_aa: CASSWRGTGIFSYNSPLHF
d_call: TRBD1
v_call: TRBV27
clone_size: few
j_call: TRBJ1-6

cdr3_nt: TGCGCCAGCAGCTTGGAGGCAGGGAGCTCTGGGGCCAACGTCCTGACTTTC
cdr3_aa: CASSLEAGSSGANVLTF
d_call: .
v_call: TRBV5-1
clone_size: few
j_call: TRBJ2-6

cdr3_nt: TGTGCCAGCAGCCAGACTAGCGGGAGTGTCAATGAGCAGTTCTTC
cdr3_aa: CASSQTSGSVNEQFF
d_call: TRBD2
v_call: TRBV7-3
clone_size: .
j_call: TRBJ2-1

cdr3_nt: TGCGCCAGCAGCTTGGACATCCAAGAGACCCAGTACTTC
cdr3_aa: CASSLDIQETQYF
d_call: .
v_call: TRBV5-1
clone_size: few
j_call: TRBJ2-5

cdr3_nt: TGTGCCAGCAGCTTACTTCCGCCGGGACTAGCGGGATACGAGCAGTACTTC
cdr3_aa: CASSLLPPGLAGYEQYF
d_call: TRBD2
v_call: TRBV7-2
clone_size: few
j_call: TRBJ2-7

cdr3_nt: TGTGCCAGCAGCGTAGCTCCAGGGATCAGCTACAATGAGCAGTTCTTC
cdr3_aa: CASSVAPGISYNEQFF
d_call: .
v_call: TRBV9
clone_size: few
j_call: TRBJ2-1

cdr3_nt: TGTGCCAGCAGCTTAGAGTCTGGGTCAGGGATAAACATTCAGTACTTC
cdr3_aa: CASSLESGSGINIQYF
d_call: .
v_call: TRBV7-2
clone_size: few
j_call: TRBJ2-4

cdr3_nt: TGTGCCATCAGTTCAGGGGGAAATGAGCAGTTCTTC
cdr3_aa: CAISSGGNEQFF
d_call: TRBD1
v_call: TRBV10-3
clone_size: once
j_call: TRBJ2-1

cdr3_nt: TGTGCCAGCAGTTGGGACAACAATCAGCCCCAGCATTTT
cdr3_aa: CASSWDNNQPQHF
d_call: .
v_call: TRBV25-1
clone_size: few
j_call: TRBJ1-5

cdr3_nt: TGTGCCAGTACCTCTCTAGCGGCAGGGGATCAGCCCCAGCATTTT
cdr3_aa: CASTSLAAGDQPQHF
d_call: .
v_call: TRBV19
clone_size: few
j_call: TRBJ1-5

cdr3_nt: TGTGCCAGCTCACCCTCCGCCGGGACAACGTCGCAAGCTTTCTTT
cdr3_aa: CASSPSAGTTSQAFF
d_call: .
v_call: TRBV18
clone_size: few
j_call: TRBJ1-1

cdr3_nt: TGCGCCAGTGGGATGGGTAAACACTCTGGGGCCAACGTCCTGACTTTC
cdr3_aa: CASGMGKHSGANVLTF
d_call: .
v_call: TRBV5-1
clone_size: few
j_call: TRBJ2-6

cdr3_nt: TGTGCCAGCAGCCTACAGGGGAGGGTCGATGAGCAGTTCTTC
cdr3_aa: CASSLQGRVDEQFF
d_call: .
v_call: TRBV7-2
clone_size: .
j_call: TRBJ2-1

cdr3_nt: TGTGCCAGCAGTGTTGGATCCGGCGAGCAGTACTTC
cdr3_aa: CASSVGSGEQYF
d_call: .
v_call: TRBV28
clone_size: .
j_call: TRBJ2-7

cdr3_nt: TGTGCCAGCAGTTACCGGAAAGAAGAGACCCAGTACTTC
cdr3_aa: CASSYRKEETQYF
d_call: .
v_call: TRBV6-5
clone_size: .
j_call: TRBJ2-5

cdr3_nt: TGTGCCAGCTCCCTCCGGACGGGACAGGGGTTTGTGGAGACCCAGTACTTC
cdr3_aa: CASSLRTGQGFVETQYF
d_call: TRBD1
v_call: TRBV18
clone_size: few
j_call: TRBJ2-5

cdr3_nt: TGTGCCACCAGCAGAGACCCGCGCCTCGGACTAGCGGGAGCAACAGATACGCAGTATTTT
cdr3_aa: CATSRDPRLGLAGATDTQYF
d_call: TRBD2
v_call: TRBV15
clone_size: few
j_call: TRBJ2-3

cdr3_nt: TGTGCCAGCAGTTCCAGCGACTATGGCTACACCTTC
cdr3_aa: CASSSSDYGYTF
d_call: .
v_call: TRBV27
clone_size: .
j_call: TRBJ1-2

cdr3_nt: TGTGCCAGCAGACTCGACTCAGAACCCGGGGGCACTGAAGCTTTCTTT
cdr3_aa: CASRLDSEPGGTEAFF
d_call: .
v_call: TRBV19
clone_size: .
j_call: TRBJ1-1

cdr3_nt: TGTGCCAGCAGCCACTTAGGGATGTCCTACGAGCAGTACTTC
cdr3_aa: CASSHLGMSYEQYF
d_call: .
v_call: TRBV28
clone_size: .
j_call: TRBJ2-7

cdr3_nt: TGTGCCAGCCGACGGACCGCTCTGAGCTCCTACAATGAGCAGTTCTTC
cdr3_aa: CASRRTALSSYNEQFF
d_call: .
v_call: TRBV10-3
clone_size: once
j_call: TRBJ2-1

cdr3_nt: TGTGCCAGCTCCGTAACACTTGCACAGGGGTACAATGAGCAGTTCTTC
cdr3_aa: CASSVTLAQGYNEQFF
d_call: TRBD1
v_call: TRBV18
clone_size: few
j_call: TRBJ2-1

cdr3_nt: TGTGCCAGTAACTGGGAAGGGGGCAATCAGCCCCAGCATTTT
cdr3_aa: CASNWEGGNQPQHF
d_call: .
v_call: TRBV19
clone_size: few
j_call: TRBJ1-5